The 17 T cell receptor beta chains presented below share a single source sample, sequenced in a study of glioma-infiltrating T cells after dendritic cell vaccination. The protocol was immunoSEQ multiplex PCR, while the TCRdb copy is restricted to in-frame clones and leaves out a portion. The table includes some 110,000 clones, 90% detected once. Noted time point: after dendritic cell vaccination, including at tumor progression/relapse. Sequenced material: blood, taken after dendritic cell vaccination. These receptors were taken from a human donor with glioblastoma.

V gene TRBV5-6 combines with J gene TRBJ2-1, with 9 bases that match TRBD1. This CDR3 comprises 16 residues. Germline lookup yields CDR1 SGHDT and CDR2 YYEEEE. The ends lost 3 bases at V and 2 bases at J; junction bases unmatched: 6. For the CDR3, the DNA is TGTGCCAGCAGCTCGGCGGGACAGGGTGCCTACAATGAGCAGTTCTTC. Residues: CASSSAGQGAYNEQFF.

The chain links TRBV7-6 to TRBJ2-5; a weak D match, TRBD2 (5 bases). Per germline, CDR1 SGHVS and CDR2 FNYEAQ. CDR3 size: 15 residues. The V and J ends lost 1 base and 1 base respectively, with 10 bases between them. This chain's CDR3 is CASSLGGFSQETQYF. DNA for the CDR3: TGTGCCAGCAGCTTAGGAGGGTTTTCCCAAGAGACCCAGTACTTC.

The chain carries TRBV7-9 and TRBJ2-2; 7 bases agree with TRBD2. The V gene's germline CDR1 is SEHNR and CDR2 FQNEAQ (reference sequence). The V and J ends lost 6 bases and 4 bases, in that order; junction bases with no gene match: 2. The CDR3 has 13 amino acids. The CDR3 reads CASRASGTGELFF. For the CDR3, the DNA is TGTGCCAGCAGGGCTAGCGGCACCGGGGAGCTGTTTTTT.

The V and J genes are TRBV6-6 and TRBJ2-7, with D maybe TRBD1 (6 bases). This CDR3 comprises 13 residues. V lost 5 bases and J lost 6, with 14 bases in between. CDR1 and CDR2 (germline): MNHNY, SVGAGI (reference sequence). Written as DNA, the CDR3 is TGTGCCAGCAGTACAACACAGGGAAGCGAGCAGTACTTC. Its translation: CASSTTQGSEQYF.

As for this clone: Other nucleotide sequences in the sample specify the same CDR3. The chain uses TRBV12-5 and TRBJ1-6; no firm D call. The CDR3 covers 15 residues. The germline V gene encodes CDR1 LGHNT and CDR2 FRNRAP. V was pared by 3 bases and J by 7 bases, with 13 bases between. CDR3 sequence reads: CASGFGWGENSPLHF. CDR3 sequence (DNA): TGTGCTAGTGGTTTTGGCTGGGGAGAGAATTCACCCCTCCACTTT.

The chain has TRBV11-3 and TRBJ2-3, with D maybe TRBD1 (5 bases). The germline CDR1 and CDR2 sequences are SGHNT and YENEEA. The CDR3 is 14 residues long. Trimming left V 7 bases short and J 2 bases short, with 13 bases between. The CDR3 sequence is CASISWGNTDTQYF. CDR3 DNA: TGTGCCAGCATCTCGTGGGGCAACACAGATACGCAGTATTTT. Using reference TRBV11-3 and TRBJ2-3 for the parts outside the CDR3, the full variable domain is EAGVVQSPRYKIIEKKQPVAFWCNPISGHNTLYWYLQNLGQGPELLIRYENEEAVDDSQLPKDRFSAERLKGVDSTLKIQPAELGDSAVYLCASISWGNTDTQYFGPGTRLTVL.

This chain connects TRBV10-3 to TRBJ1-2; weak D call: TRBD1 (5 bases). The CDR3 runs to 13 residues. Germline V gene data show CDR1 as ENHRY and CDR2 as SYGVKD. Trimming removed 6 bases from V and 3 bases from J, with 11 bases in between. The CDR3 spells CAIRNDSDYGYTF. CDR3 sequence (DNA): TGTGCCATCAGGAACGACAGTGACTATGGCTACACCTTC.

The chain carries TRBV7-9 and TRBJ2-5, with TRBD2 as a possible D gene (7 bases). The CDR3 is made up of 15 amino acids. Trimming removed 5 bases at V and 2 bases at J, with 15 bases between. The germline gives CDR1 SEHNR, CDR2 FQNEAQ (reference sequence). Here the CDR3 reads CASSPIGGPQETQYF. The CDR3 DNA reads as TGTGCCAGCAGCCCGATCGGGGGGCCGCAAGAGACCCAGTACTTC.

This chain uses TRBV7-8 with TRBJ1-3; D unresolved. CDR3 length: 17 amino acids. The V end lost 5 bases, the J end lost 0 bases, and 17 bases lay between the germline ends. CDR1 is SGHVS, CDR2 FQNEAQ, per germline. The CDR3 loop is CASSPQKGDLSGNTIYF. CDR3 nucleotides: TGTGCCAGCAGCCCCCAGAAAGGAGACCTCTCTGGAAACACCATATATTTT. The full variable domain, completed using reference TRBV7-8 and TRBJ1-3, is GAGVSQSPRYKVAKRGQDVALRCDPISGHVSLFWYQQALGQGPEFLTYFQNEAQLDKSGLPSDRFFAERPEGSVSTLKIQRTQQEDSAVYLCASSPQKGDLSGNTIYFGEGSWLTVV.

A single count supports this clone. The V and J genes are TRBV7-9 and TRBJ2-7; TRBD2 aligns across 8 bases. The ends lost 0 bases at V and 2 bases at J; junction bases unmatched: 6. Germline CDR1 reads SEHNR; CDR2 reads FQNEAQ (reference sequence). The CDR3 runs 16 residues. CDR3 sequence reads: CASSLAGTRITYEQYF. CDR3 nucleotide sequence: TGTGCCAGCAGCTTAGCCGGGACTAGGATCACCTACGAGCAGTACTTC.

This clone was found once. V and J are TRBV11-2 and TRBJ2-2; 9 bases fit TRBD2. V dropped 5 bases and J dropped 4; count of bases not matched to a gene: 11. Germline loops: CDR1 SGHAT, CDR2 FQNNGV. The CDR3 contains 17 residues. The chain's CDR3 is CASSASSGRIPTGELFF. The CDR3 region has the DNA TGTGCCAGCAGCGCGTCCAGCGGGAGGATCCCCACCGGGGAGCTGTTTTTT.

This clone was observed a single time. The rearrangement joins TRBV29-1 to TRBJ1-3, with 8 bases aligning to TRBD1. Germline CDR1 reads SQVTM; CDR2 reads ANQGSEA. The junction had 7 bases not matched to a gene; V was cut back by 2 bases and J by 1 base. The CDR3 extends over 16 amino acids. CDR3 sequence: CSVETQGVGSGNTIYF. In DNA, the CDR3 is TGCAGCGTTGAAACACAGGGGGTAGGATCTGGAAACACCATATATTTT.

The rearrangement links TRBV19 to TRBJ1-6; no firm D call. CDR3 length: 14 amino acids. V was clipped by 3 bases and J by 5 bases, with 8 bases between them. Germline lookup yields CDR1 LNHDA and CDR2 SQIVND (reference sequence). The CDR3 loop is CASSIVGHNSPLHF. The CDR3 bases are TGTGCCAGTAGTATCGTGGGCCATAATTCACCCCTCCACTTT.

This sequence joins TRBV9 and TRBJ1-4; D might be TRBD1 (5 bases). The germline CDR1 and CDR2 sequences are SGDLS and YYNGEE. This CDR3 region has 15 residues. Trimming left V 0 bases short and J 0 bases short, with 6 bases between. The CDR3 region is CASSVAGATNEKLFF. The CDR3 nucleotides are TGTGCCAGCAGCGTAGCGGGGGCAACTAATGAAAAACTGTTTTTT.

V gene TRBV6-5 combines with J gene TRBJ2-1; D unclear. Germline lookup yields CDR1 MNHEY and CDR2 SVGAGI. V was clipped by 4 bases and J by 0 bases, with 10 bases between them. The CDR3 runs 15 residues. The CDR3 here is CASSSVALSYNEQFF. CDR3 nucleotides: TGTGCCAGCAGTTCCGTAGCTCTCTCCTACAATGAGCAGTTCTTC.

This rearrangement joins TRBV6-1 to TRBJ2-1; TRBD2 aligns across 13 bases. V dropped 7 bases and J dropped 7; count of bases not matched to a gene: 4. The CDR3 totals 14 residues. The germline V gene has CDR1 MNHNS and CDR2 SASEGT. This CDR3 is CASKWTSGRNEQFF. The DNA of the CDR3 is TGTGCCAGCAAATGGACTAGCGGGAGAAATGAGCAGTTCTTC.

This sequence joins TRBV5-5 and TRBJ2-5; a possible D gene is TRBD2 (6 bases). Trimming took off 4 bases at V and 5 bases at J, with 15 bases between the two ends. The V gene's germline CDR1 is SGHKS and CDR2 YYEKEE (reference sequence). This CDR3 is built from 14 residues. The CDR3 nucleotides are TGTGCCAGCAGCCCCACGGGAGAGGGGGAGACCCAGTACTTC. It codes for CASSPTGEGETQYF.